The text below deals with one TCR beta chain. Its antigen is as yet unknown. The CDR3 is 15 residues long. CDR1 and CDR2 (germline): MGHRA, YSYEKL. V lost 0 bases and J lost 0, with 8 bases in between. The entirety of the isolated RNA underwent reverse transcription, so expressed TCRB transcripts were sequenced. Clones were read by immunoSEQ multiplex PCR, and TCRdb kept only the in-frame ones, dropping some. The sample includes 680,000 or so clones, around an eighth of them seen just once. This specimen belongs to a study of beta chain features in type 1 diabetes. General study points: Significant though moderate, a shortening of TCRB CDR3s appeared in all four CD4+ subsets of Type 1 diabetes patients.

Material: naive CD4+ T cells from blood. This chain uses TRBV4-1 with TRBJ1-2, with D unresolved. This receptor was obtained from a young man with type 1 diabetes. CDR3 sequence reads: CASSQDELANYGYTF. DNA for the CDR3: TGCGCCAGCAGCCAAGATGAGTTAGCTAACTATGGCTACACCTTC.